This passage covers 9 T cell receptor beta chains from one sample sequenced in a study of response to subunit inactivated influenza vaccine. TCRdb re-called the RT-PCR reads through MiXCR, storing one row per CDR3 protein. This repertoire shows 560,000 or so distinct CDR3 sequences, less than 8% found once; its top ten account for approximately 12%. The specimen comprised PBMCs from blood, sampled 23 to 25 months after vaccination. The source is a man in his fifties or sixties who received an inactivated influenza vaccine.

The CDR3 nucleotides are TGTGCCAGTGGAGACAGGGTTGAGGGGGAGACCCAGTACTTC. It is translated as CASGDRVEGETQYF. The V call is TRBV19, the J call TRBJ2-5, with TRBD1 matching 7 bases. This CDR3 is built from 14 residues. The junction had 11 bases not matched to a gene; V was cut back by 8 bases and J by 5 bases. The germline gives CDR1 LNHDA, CDR2 SQIVND (reference sequence).

This clonotype was seen repeatedly, ten times or more. The rearrangement uses TRBV12-3 or TRBV12-4 and TRBJ2-3, with TRBD2 as a possible D gene (5 bases). The CDR3 consists of 14 residues. V lost 7 bases to trimming and J lost 5 bases, with 16 bases between them. As DNA, the CDR3 is TGTGCCAGCAATATTAGGTCGGGGAAAGATACGCAGTATTTT. Protein product: CASNIRSGKDTQYF.

This chain links TRBV7-9 with TRBJ1-2; D uncertain. The CDR3 has 14 amino acids. V lost 5 bases and J 4 bases, leaving 14 bases between the germline ends. CDR1 is SEHNR and CDR2 is FQNEAQ in the germline V gene (reference sequence). The CDR3 DNA follows: TGTGCCAGCAGCCCGACCATTCAATCCTATGGCTACACCTTC. Amino acids: CASSPTIQSYGYTF.

The chain joins TRBV5-6 to TRBJ2-3, with 9 bases fitting TRBD1. The length of the CDR3 is 16 residues. V shed 2 bases, J shed 0 bases, and the junction held 4 bases outside the gene matches. The germline gives CDR1 SGHDT, CDR2 YYEEEE. The CDR3, as DNA: TGTGCCAGCAGCTTCCGGGACAGGGTTAGCACAGATACGCAGTATTTT. Its protein is CASSFRDRVSTDTQYF.

This clonotype was counted only a few times. The rearrangement links TRBV25-1 to TRBJ1-2; 9 bases align to TRBD1. Germline CDR1 MGHDK, CDR2 SYGVNS. The CDR3 extends over 16 amino acids. V trimming: 5 bases; J trimming: 5 bases; junction bases outside the gene matches: 12. The CDR3 coding sequence is TGTGCCAGCAGTTACCAACCGGGACAGGGAGTTTATGGCTACACCTTC. Protein product: CASSYQPGQGVYGYTF.

This clonotype was observed a few times. The CDR3 region is CASSLGTSGAGELFF. The CDR3 DNA reads TGCGCCAGCAGCTTGGGGACTAGCGGGGCCGGGGAGCTGTTTTTT. The chain has TRBV5-1 and TRBJ2-2; 12 bases map to TRBD2. CDR1 is SGHRS, CDR2 YFSETQ, per germline. The CDR3 has 15 amino acids. With V trimmed by 0 bases and J by 6 bases, 0 bases remained unmatched.

This clonotype was seen more than once but under ten times. V is TRBV20-1 and J is TRBJ2-3, with D perhaps TRBD1 (7 bases). CDR1 is DFQATT and CDR2 is SNEGSKA in the germline V gene (reference sequence). CDR3 length: 15 residues. V lost 5 bases and J lost 0, with 15 bases in between. CDR3 in DNA: TGCAGTGCTTCGCGGGACAGCCCTAGCACAGATACGCAGTATTTT. Its translation: CSASRDSPSTDTQYF.

J is TRBJ1-1 and V is TRBV5-1, with TRBD1 as a possible D gene (5 bases). Germline loops: CDR1 SGHRS, CDR2 YFSETQ. Trimming shortened V by 4 bases and J by 3 bases, and 13 bases separated the two germline ends. The length of the CDR3 is 14 residues. CDR3 coding DNA: TGCGCCAGCAGCCAAAACAGGTTAGACACTGAAGCTTTCTTT. This gives the protein CASSQNRLDTEAFF.

This clonotype was counted between two and nine times. The chain links TRBV4-3 to TRBJ2-7; D not resolved. The V gene lost 0 bases and the J gene lost 0 bases, with 6 bases spanning the gap. The CDR3 runs to 14 residues. Germline loops: CDR1 LGHNA, CDR2 YSLEER. CDR3 sequence: CASSQDRISYEQYF. The CDR3 region has the DNA TGCGCCAGCAGCCAAGATAGGATCTCCTACGAGCAGTACTTC.